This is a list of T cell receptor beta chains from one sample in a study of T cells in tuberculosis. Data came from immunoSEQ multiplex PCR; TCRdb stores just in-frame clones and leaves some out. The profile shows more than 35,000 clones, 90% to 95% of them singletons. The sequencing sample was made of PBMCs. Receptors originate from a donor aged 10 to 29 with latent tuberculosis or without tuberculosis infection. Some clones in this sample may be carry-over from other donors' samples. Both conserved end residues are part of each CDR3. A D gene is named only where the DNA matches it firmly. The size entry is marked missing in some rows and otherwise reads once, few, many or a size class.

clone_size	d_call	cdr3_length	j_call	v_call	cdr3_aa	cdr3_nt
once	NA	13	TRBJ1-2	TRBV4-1	CASSQVTGYGYTF	TGCGCCAGCAGCCAAGTGACAGGCTATGGCTACACCTTC
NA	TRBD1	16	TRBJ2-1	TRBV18	CASSPTGGISYNEQFF	TGTGCCAGCTCCCCAACAGGGGGTATCTCCTACAATGAGCAGTTCTTC
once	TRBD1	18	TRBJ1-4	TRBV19	CASSIPTPTGAVNEKLFF	TGTGCCAGTAGTATCCCAACCCCAACAGGGGCGGTTAATGAAAAACTGTTTTTT
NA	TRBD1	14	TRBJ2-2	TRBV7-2	CASRRDRGTGELFF	TGTGCCAGCAGGCGGGACAGGGGAACCGGGGAGCTGTTTTTT
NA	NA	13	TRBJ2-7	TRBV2	CASGLQGIYEQYF	TGTGCCAGCGGATTACAGGGCATCTACGAGCAGTACTTC
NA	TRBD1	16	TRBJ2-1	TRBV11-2	CASSVTGILLRNEQFF	TGTGCCAGCAGCGTGACAGGGATCCTACTACGGAATGAGCAGTTCTTC
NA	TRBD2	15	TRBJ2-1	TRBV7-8	CASSTSGNSNDEQFF	TGTGCCAGCAGCACTAGCGGGAATTCAAATGATGAGCAGTTCTTC
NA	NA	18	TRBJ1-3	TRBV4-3	CASSRTLVGRSSGNTIYF	TGCGCCAGCAGCCGAACTTTAGTGGGCCGAAGCTCCGGAAACACCATATATTTT
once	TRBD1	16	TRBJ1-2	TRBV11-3	CASSLRLGQLNYGYTF	TGTGCCAGCAGCTTAAGGTTGGGACAGCTCAACTATGGCTACACCTTC
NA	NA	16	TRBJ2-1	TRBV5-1	CASSLGPPFPYDEQFF	TGCGCCAGCAGCTTGGGTCCCCCCTTCCCCTACGATGAGCAGTTCTTC
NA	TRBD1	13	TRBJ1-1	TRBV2	CASSSTGVSEAFF	TGTGCCAGCAGCTCGACAGGGGTTTCTGAAGCTTTCTTT
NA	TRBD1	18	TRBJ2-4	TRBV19	CASSMAGGSIYRKNIQYF	TGTGCCAGTAGTATGGCAGGGGGCTCTATCTACCGCAAAAACATTCAGTACTTC
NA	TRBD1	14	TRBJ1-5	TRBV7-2	CASSLDRGRQPQHF	TGTGCCAGCAGCCTGGACAGGGGACGACAGCCCCAGCATTTT
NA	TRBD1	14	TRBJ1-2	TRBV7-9	CASSLGQSNYGYTF	TGTGCCAGCAGCTTGGGACAGTCTAACTATGGCTACACCTTC
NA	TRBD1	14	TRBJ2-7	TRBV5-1	CASSTRTGVYEQYF	TGCGCCAGCAGCACACGGACAGGGGTTTACGAGCAGTACTTC
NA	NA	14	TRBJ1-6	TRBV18	CASSPPTDNSPLHF	TGTGCCAGCTCACCACCCACGGATAATTCACCCCTCCACTTT
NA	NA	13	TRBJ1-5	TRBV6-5	CASSYSVRQPQHF	TGTGCCAGCAGTTACTCGGTCAGGCAGCCCCAGCATTTT
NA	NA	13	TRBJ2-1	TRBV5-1	CASSLMFDNEQFF	TGCGCCAGCAGCTTGATGTTCGACAATGAGCAGTTCTTC
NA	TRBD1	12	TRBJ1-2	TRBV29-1	CSDFQGAVGYTF	TGCAGCGATTTTCAGGGGGCGGTTGGCTACACCTTC
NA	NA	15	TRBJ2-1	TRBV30	CAWSPHLFLSNEQFF	TGTGCCTGGAGTCCCCACCTATTCCTTAGCAATGAGCAGTTCTTC
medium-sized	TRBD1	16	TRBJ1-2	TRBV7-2	CASSLAGDSPNYGYTF	TGTGCCAGCAGCTTAGCCGGGGACAGTCCTAACTATGGCTACACCTTC
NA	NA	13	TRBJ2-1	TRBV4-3	CASSQEESDEQFF	TGCGCCAGCAGCCAAGAAGAGTCTGATGAGCAGTTCTTC
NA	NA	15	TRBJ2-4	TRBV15	CATSRDGLSKNIQYF	TGTGCCACCAGCAGAGATGGCCTTTCCAAAAACATTCAGTACTTC
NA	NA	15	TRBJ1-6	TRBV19	CASTYQGFLNSPLHF	TGTGCCAGTACCTATCAGGGATTCCTTAATTCACCCCTCCACTTT
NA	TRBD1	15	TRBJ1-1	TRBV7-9	CASSSGDRGFTEAFF	TGTGCCAGCAGCTCTGGGGACAGGGGTTTCACTGAAGCTTTCTTT
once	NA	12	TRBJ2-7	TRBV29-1	CSVDSQGGEQYF	TGCAGCGTTGACTCACAGGGTGGCGAGCAGTACTTC
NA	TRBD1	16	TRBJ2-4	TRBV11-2	CASSPTGVLAKNIQYF	TGTGCCAGCAGCCCGACAGGGGTGCTAGCCAAAAACATTCAGTACTTC
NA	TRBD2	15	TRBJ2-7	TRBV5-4	CASSLLAGRTYEQYF	TGTGCCAGCAGCTTACTAGCGGGGAGAACCTACGAGCAGTACTTC
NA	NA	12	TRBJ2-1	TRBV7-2	CASSLDRNEQFF	TGTGCCAGCAGCTTAGACAGAAATGAGCAGTTCTTC
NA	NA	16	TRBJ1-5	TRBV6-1	CASSEMSRYSNQPQHF	TGTGCCAGCAGTGAAATGTCCAGATATAGCAATCAGCCCCAGCATTTT
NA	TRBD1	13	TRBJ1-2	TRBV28	CASGPRGFYGYTF	TGTGCCAGCGGACCCAGGGGGTTCTATGGCTACACCTTC
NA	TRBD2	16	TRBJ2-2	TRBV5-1	CASSLAVGGDTGELFF	TGCGCCAGCAGCTTGGCTGTTGGGGGGGACACCGGGGAGCTGTTTTTT
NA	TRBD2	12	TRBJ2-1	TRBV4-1	CASSQGGNEQFF	TGCGCCAGCAGCCAGGGGGGGAATGAGCAGTTCTTC
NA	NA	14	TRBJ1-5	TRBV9	CASSAGTSREPQHF	TGTGCCAGCAGCGCGGGCACCTCGAGGGAGCCCCAGCATTTT
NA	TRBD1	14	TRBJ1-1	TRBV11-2	CASSARVRGRVAFF	TGTGCCAGCAGCGCCCGGGTCAGGGGGCGGGTTGCTTTCTTT
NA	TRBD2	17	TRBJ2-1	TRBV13	CASSLTLSGGNYNEQFF	TGTGCCAGCAGCCTAACTCTTAGCGGGGGGAATTACAATGAGCAGTTCTTC
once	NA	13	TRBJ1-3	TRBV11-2	CASSPIGGGTIYF	TGTGCCAGCAGCCCAATTGGGGGAGGCACCATATATTTT
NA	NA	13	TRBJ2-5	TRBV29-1	CSSLGGAQETQYF	TGCAGCTCCTTGGGGGGGGCTCAAGAGACCCAGTACTTC
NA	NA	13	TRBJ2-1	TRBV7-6	CASSRWPSNEQFF	TGTGCCAGCAGCCGCTGGCCCTCAAATGAGCAGTTCTTC
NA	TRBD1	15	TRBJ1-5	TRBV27	CASSFTGERNQPQHF	TGTGCCAGCAGTTTTACAGGGGAGCGAAATCAGCCCCAGCATTTT
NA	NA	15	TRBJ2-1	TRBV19	CASSTDTSSYNEQFF	TGTGCCAGTAGTACGGACACAAGCTCCTACAATGAGCAGTTCTTC
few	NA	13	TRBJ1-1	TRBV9	CASSVEKNTEAFF	TGTGCCAGCAGCGTGGAGAAGAACACTGAAGCTTTCTTT
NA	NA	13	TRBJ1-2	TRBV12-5	CASGARDRYGYTF	TGTGCTAGTGGAGCCAGGGATCGGTATGGCTACACCTTC
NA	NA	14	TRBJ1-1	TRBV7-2	CASSLVAVNTEAFF	TGTGCCAGCAGCTTAGTGGCCGTGAACACTGAAGCTTTCTTT
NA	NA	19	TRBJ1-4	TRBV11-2	CASRSPGRRLHATNEKLFF	TGTGCCAGCAGATCCCCAGGGAGGAGACTCCATGCAACTAATGAAAAACTGTTTTTT
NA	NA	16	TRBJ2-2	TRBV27	CASSLSRGSNTGELFF	TGTGCCAGCAGTTTATCACGGGGGTCCAACACCGGGGAGCTGTTTTTT
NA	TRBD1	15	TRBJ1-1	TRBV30	CAWSGQGVIRTEAFF	TGTGCCTGGAGTGGTCAGGGGGTAATCAGGACTGAAGCTTTCTTT
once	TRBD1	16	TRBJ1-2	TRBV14	CASSPLGTGVVDGYTF	TGTGCCAGCAGCCCCCTGGGCACAGGGGTGGTGGATGGCTACACCTTC
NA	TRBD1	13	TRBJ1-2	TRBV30	CAWSHDRGDGYTF	TGTGCCTGGAGTCACGACAGGGGGGATGGCTACACCTTC
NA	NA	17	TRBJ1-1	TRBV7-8	CASSHQGQSHGNTEAFF	TGTGCCAGCAGCCATCAAGGACAGTCTCATGGGAACACTGAAGCTTTCTTT
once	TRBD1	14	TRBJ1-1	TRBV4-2	CASSTMTGGTEAFF	TGTGCCAGCAGCACCATGACAGGGGGCACTGAAGCTTTCTTT
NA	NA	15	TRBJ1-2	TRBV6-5	CASSYSLRDTYGYTF	TGTGCCAGCAGTTACTCCTTAAGGGACACCTATGGCTACACCTTC